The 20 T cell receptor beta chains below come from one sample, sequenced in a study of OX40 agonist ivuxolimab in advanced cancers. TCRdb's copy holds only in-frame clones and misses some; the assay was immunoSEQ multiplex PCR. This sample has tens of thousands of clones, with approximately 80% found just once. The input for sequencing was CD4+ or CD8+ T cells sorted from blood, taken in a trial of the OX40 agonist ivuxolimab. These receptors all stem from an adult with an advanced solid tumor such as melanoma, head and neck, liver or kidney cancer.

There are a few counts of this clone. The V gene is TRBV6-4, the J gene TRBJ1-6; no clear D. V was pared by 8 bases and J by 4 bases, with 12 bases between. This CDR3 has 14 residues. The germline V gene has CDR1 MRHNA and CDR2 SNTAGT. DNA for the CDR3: TGTGCCAGCGTCCTATGGAGGTATAATTCACCCCTCCACTTT. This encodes CASVLWRYNSPLHF.

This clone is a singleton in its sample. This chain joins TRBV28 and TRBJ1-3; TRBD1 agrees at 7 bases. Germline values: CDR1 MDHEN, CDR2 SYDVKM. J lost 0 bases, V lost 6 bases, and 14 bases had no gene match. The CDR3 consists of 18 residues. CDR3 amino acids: CASSPPGTASSSGNTIYF. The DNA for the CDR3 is TGTGCCAGCAGCCCACCGGGGACAGCCTCTAGCTCTGGAAACACCATATATTTT.

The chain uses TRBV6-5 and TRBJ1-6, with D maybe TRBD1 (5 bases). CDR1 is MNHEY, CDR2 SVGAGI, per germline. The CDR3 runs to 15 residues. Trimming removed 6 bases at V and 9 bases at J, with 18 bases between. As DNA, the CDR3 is TGTGCCAGCAGCCAGGACACCGTAAGACCTTCACCCCTCCACTTT. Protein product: CASSQDTVRPSPLHF.

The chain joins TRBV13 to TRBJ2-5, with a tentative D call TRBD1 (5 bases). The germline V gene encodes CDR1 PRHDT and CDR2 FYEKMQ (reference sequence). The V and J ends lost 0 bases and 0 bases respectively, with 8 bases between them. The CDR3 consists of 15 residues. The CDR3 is CASSLGTDNQETQYF. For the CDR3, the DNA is TGTGCCAGCAGCTTAGGGACAGACAACCAAGAGACCCAGTACTTC. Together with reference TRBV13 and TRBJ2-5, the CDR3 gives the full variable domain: AAGVIQSPRHLIKEKRETATLKCYPIPRHDTVYWYQQGPGQDPQFLISFYEKMQSDKGSIPDRFSAQQFSDYHSELNMSSLELGDSALYFCASSLGTDNQETQYFGPGTRLLVL.

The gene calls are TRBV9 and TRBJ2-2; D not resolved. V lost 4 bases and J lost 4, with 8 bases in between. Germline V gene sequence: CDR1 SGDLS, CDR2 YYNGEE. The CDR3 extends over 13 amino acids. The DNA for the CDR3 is TGTGCCAGCAGCCCCCGGAGCACCGGGGAGCTGTTTTTT. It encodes CASSPRSTGELFF. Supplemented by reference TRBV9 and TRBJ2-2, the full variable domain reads DSGVTQTPKHLITATGQRVTLRCSPRSGDLSVYWYQQSLDQGLQFLIQYYNGEERAKGNILERFSAQQFPDLHSELNLSSLELGDSALYFCASSPRSTGELFFGEGSRLTVL.

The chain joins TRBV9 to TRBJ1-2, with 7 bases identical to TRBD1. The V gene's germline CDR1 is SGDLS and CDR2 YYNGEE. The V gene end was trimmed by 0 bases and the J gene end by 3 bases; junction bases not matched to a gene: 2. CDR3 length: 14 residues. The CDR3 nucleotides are TGTGCCAGCAGCGTAGAAGGGACAGACTATGGCTACACCTTC. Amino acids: CASSVEGTDYGYTF. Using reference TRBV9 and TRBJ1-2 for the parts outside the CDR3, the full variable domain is DSGVTQTPKHLITATGQRVTLRCSPRSGDLSVYWYQQSLDQGLQFLIQYYNGEERAKGNILERFSAQQFPDLHSELNLSSLELGDSALYFCASSVEGTDYGYTFGSGTRLTVV.

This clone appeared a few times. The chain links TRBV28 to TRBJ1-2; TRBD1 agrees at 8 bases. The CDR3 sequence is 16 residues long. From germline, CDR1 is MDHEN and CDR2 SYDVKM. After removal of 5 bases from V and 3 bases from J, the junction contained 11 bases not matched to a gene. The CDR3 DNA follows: TGTGCCAGCAGTAGCCCGGACAGGGAGGATTACTATGGCTACACCTTC. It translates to CASSSPDREDYYGYTF.

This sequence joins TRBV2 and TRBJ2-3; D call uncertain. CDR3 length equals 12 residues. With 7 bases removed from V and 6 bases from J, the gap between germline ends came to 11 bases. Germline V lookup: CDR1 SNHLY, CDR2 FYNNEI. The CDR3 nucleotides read TGTGCCAGCAAGGTCGAACTTGATACGCAGTATTTT. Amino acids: CASKVELDTQYF.

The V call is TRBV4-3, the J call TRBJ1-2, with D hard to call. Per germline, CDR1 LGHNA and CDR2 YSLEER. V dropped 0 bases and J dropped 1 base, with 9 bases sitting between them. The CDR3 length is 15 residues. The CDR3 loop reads CASSQDIGYNYGYTF. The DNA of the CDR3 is TGCGCCAGCAGCCAAGATATAGGATATAACTATGGCTACACCTTC.

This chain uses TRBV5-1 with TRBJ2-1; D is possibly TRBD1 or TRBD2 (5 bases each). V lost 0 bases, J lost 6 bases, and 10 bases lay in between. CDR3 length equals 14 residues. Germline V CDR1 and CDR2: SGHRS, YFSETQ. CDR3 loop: CASSLGGELNEQFF. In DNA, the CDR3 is TGCGCCAGCAGCTTGGGAGGGGAACTCAATGAGCAGTTCTTC. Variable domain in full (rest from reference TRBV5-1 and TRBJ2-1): KAGVTQTPRYLIKTRGQQVTLSCSPISGHRSVSWYQQTPGQGLQFLFEYFSETQRNKGNFPGRFSGRQFSNSRSEMNVSTLELGDSALYLCASSLGGELNEQFFGPGTRLTVL.

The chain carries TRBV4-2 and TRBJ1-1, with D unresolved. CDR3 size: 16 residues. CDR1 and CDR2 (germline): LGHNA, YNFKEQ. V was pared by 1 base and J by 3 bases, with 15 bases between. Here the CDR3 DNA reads TGTGCCAGCAGCCAAGGTGCTTGGGTTTGGGACACTGAAGCTTTCTTT. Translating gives CASSQGAWVWDTEAFF.

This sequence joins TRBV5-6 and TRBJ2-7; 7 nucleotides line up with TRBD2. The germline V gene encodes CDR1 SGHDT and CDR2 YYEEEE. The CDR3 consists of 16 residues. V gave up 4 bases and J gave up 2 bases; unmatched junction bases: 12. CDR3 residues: CASSDRTGGRTYEQYF. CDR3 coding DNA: TGTGCCAGCAGCGACCGTACGGGAGGTCGGACCTACGAGCAGTACTTC.

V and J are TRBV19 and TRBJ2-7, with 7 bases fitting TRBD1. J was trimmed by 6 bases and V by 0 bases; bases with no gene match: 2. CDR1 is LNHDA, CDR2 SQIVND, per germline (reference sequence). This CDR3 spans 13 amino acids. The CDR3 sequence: CASSIDGTAEQYF. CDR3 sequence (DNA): TGTGCCAGTAGTATAGACGGGACAGCCGAGCAGTACTTC.

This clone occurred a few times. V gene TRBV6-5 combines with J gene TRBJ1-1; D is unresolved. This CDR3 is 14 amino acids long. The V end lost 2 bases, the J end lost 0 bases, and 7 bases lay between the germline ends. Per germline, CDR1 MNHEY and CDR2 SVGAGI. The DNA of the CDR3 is TGTGCCAGCAGTTACAGGTCCTTGAACACTGAAGCTTTCTTT. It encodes CASSYRSLNTEAFF.

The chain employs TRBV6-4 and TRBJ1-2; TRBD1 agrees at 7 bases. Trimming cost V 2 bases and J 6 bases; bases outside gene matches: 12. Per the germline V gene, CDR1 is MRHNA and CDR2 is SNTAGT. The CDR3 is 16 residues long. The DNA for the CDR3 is TGTGCCAGCAGTGACCCTCCCCGGACAGGTAGACATGGCTACACCTTC. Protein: CASSDPPRTGRHGYTF.

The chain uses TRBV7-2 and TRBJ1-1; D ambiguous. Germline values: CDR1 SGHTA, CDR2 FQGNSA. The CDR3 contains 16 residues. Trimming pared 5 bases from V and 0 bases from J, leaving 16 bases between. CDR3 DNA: TGTGCCAGCAGCAGACGAGGCAGTTTAATGAACACTGAAGCTTTCTTT. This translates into CASSRRGSLMNTEAFF.

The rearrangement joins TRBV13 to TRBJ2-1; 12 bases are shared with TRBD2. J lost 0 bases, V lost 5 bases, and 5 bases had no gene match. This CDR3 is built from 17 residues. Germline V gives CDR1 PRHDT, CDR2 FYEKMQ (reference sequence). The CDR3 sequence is CASSQTSGGSSYNEQFF. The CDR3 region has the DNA TGTGCCAGCAGCCAAACTAGCGGGGGGAGCTCCTACAATGAGCAGTTCTTC.

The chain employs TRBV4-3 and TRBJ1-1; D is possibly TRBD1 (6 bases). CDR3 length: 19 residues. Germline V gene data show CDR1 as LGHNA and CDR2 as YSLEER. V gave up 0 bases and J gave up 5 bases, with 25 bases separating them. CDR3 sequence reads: CASSQEVRAGGGLLTEAFF. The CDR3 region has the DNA TGCGCCAGCAGCCAAGAGGTGCGGGCCGGGGGCGGTTTGCTAACTGAAGCTTTCTTT.

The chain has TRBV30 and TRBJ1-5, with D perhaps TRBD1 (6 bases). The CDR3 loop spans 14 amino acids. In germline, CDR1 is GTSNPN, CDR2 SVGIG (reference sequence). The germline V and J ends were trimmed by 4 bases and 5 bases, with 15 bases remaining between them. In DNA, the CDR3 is TGTGCCTGGACCCCGGACAGAGCTGATCAGCCCCAGCATTTT. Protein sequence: CAWTPDRADQPQHF.

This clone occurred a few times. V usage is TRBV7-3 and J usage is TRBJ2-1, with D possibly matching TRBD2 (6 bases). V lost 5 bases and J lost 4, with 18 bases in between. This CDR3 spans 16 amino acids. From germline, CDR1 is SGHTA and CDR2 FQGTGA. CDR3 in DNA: TGTGCCAGCAGCCCTACTCCGGGACTTACTTACAATGAGCAGTTCTTC. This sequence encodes CASSPTPGLTYNEQFF.